This is a list of T cell receptor beta chains from one sample in a study of blood T cell repertoires in COVID-19. The data were produced by immunoSEQ multiplex PCR, yet TCRdb's version contains in-frame clones alone and is incomplete. The sample includes some 160,000 clones, about 90% of them seen just once. Sequencing used peripheral blood. The receptors shown here come from a man between 60 and 70 years old with acute or convalescent COVID-19. The CDR3 runs from the conserved cysteine through the conserved F or W. The D gene is left open where the match is weak. Only some rows state a clone size, as once, few, many or a class for expanded clones.

NA	NA	TRBJ1-1	TRBV9	TGTGCCAGCAGCCCTCGGGGAAGGACGAACACTGAAGCTTTCTTT	CASSPRGRTNTEAFF
NA	TRBD1	TRBJ1-2	TRBV19	TGTGCCAGCCACAGGGGTGGTGGCTACACCTTC	CASHRGGGYTF
NA	NA	TRBJ2-2	TRBV5-1	TGCGCCAGCCAATCTGCAGGGCGTCACGGGGAGCTGTTTTTT	CASQSAGRHGELFF
NA	NA	TRBJ1-1	TRBV19	TGTGCCAGTAGTATGATACAGATGAACACTGAAGCTTTCTTT	CASSMIQMNTEAFF
NA	TRBD1	TRBJ1-2	TRBV24-1	TGTGCCACCAGTGACTCGACAGGGGACTATGGCTACACCTTC	CATSDSTGDYGYTF
NA	TRBD1	TRBJ1-6	TRBV27	TGTGCCAGCAGGGCCGGGACAGGGAAATCACCCCTCCACTTT	CASRAGTGKSPLHF
NA	NA	TRBJ2-7	TRBV5-4	TGTGCCAGCAGTGGTAGCTCCTACGAGCAGTACTTC	CASSGSSYEQYF
NA	NA	TRBJ1-2	TRBV2	TGTGCCAGCAGCGTCCTGCGCTCTACTAACTATGGCTACACCTTC	CASSVLRSTNYGYTF
NA	NA	TRBJ2-3	TRBV19	TGTGCCAGTAGTACCACCTACGATACGCAGTATTTT	CASSTTYDTQYF
NA	TRBD1	TRBJ1-1	TRBV7-2	TGTGCCAGCAGCTTAAGGGGACAGGAGGAAGGTGGGCGCACTGAAGCTTTCTTT	CASSLRGQEEGGRTEAFF
NA	NA	TRBJ2-2	TRBV5-1	TGCGCCAGCAGCTTTGGAGAAACCGGGGAGCTGTTTTTT	CASSFGETGELFF
NA	NA	TRBJ1-2	TRBV30	TGTGCCTGGAGTCCACAGGGCAGATTTTATGGCTACACCTTC	CAWSPQGRFYGYTF
NA	NA	TRBJ2-6	TRBV7-9	TGTGCCAGCAGCACTTGGGGGGCCAACGTCCTGACTTTC	CASSTWGANVLTF
NA	TRBD2	TRBJ2-3	TRBV11-2	TGTGCCAGCAGCTTAGGTGGCGGGGGATTCACAGATACGCAGTATTTT	CASSLGGGGFTDTQYF
once	TRBD2	TRBJ2-7	TRBV7-9	TGTGCCAGCAGCTTAAAGGGTGGGGCTAGCGGGGGGTCTCCTGACGAGCAGTACTTC	CASSLKGGASGGSPDEQYF
NA	NA	TRBJ1-2	TRBV2	TGTGCCAGCAGTCTAGAAGGAGAATTGCGGGCTAACTATGGCTACACCTTC	CASSLEGELRANYGYTF
NA	TRBD1	TRBJ1-2	TRBV11-2	TGTGCCAGCAGCTTAGATCCGACAGGGATTAACTATGGCTACACCTTC	CASSLDPTGINYGYTF
NA	NA	TRBJ2-3	TRBV3-1/TRBV3-2	TGTGCCAGCAGCCAAACAACAGGCCAGAATACGCAGTATTTT	CASSQTTGQNTQYF
NA	NA	TRBJ1-1	TRBV7-3	TGTGCCAGCAGTAAGACAGCGAACACTGAAGCTTTCTTT	CASSKTANTEAFF
NA	NA	TRBJ2-7	TRBV5-8	TGTGCCAGCAGCTTACGGGCGGGCTACGAGCAGTACTTC	CASSLRAGYEQYF
NA	TRBD1	TRBJ1-5	TRBV6-6	TGTGCCAGCAGGGGGACAGGGGGAACGGGGCAGCCCCAGCATTTT	CASRGTGGTGQPQHF
NA	TRBD1	TRBJ2-2	TRBV5-1	TGCGCCAGCAGCTTGGAACAGGGGGCTAGGGCCGGGGAGCTGTTTTTT	CASSLEQGARAGELFF
once	NA	TRBJ1-6	TRBV18	TGTGCCAGCTCGCTGGGGCAGTCCTATAATTCACCCCTCCACTTT	CASSLGQSYNSPLHF
NA	NA	TRBJ1-6	TRBV30	TGTGCCGCCACAGGGTCCCCTAATTCACCCCTCCACTTT	CAATGSPNSPLHF